This entry is about one TCR beta chain. The record originates from a study of T cell changes during pregnancy in multiple sclerosis. CDR3 length: 16 amino acids. V dropped 5 bases and J dropped 4; count of bases not matched to a gene: 6. Germline V CDR1 and CDR2: MNHEY, SMNVEV (reference sequence). Clones were sequenced by immunoSEQ multiplex PCR, and TCRdb holds only the in-frame ones, with some missing. The sample includes approximately 85,000 clones, 91% of them seen just once. The receptor comes from a female donor with multiple sclerosis, enrolled in a pregnancy study. This chain joins TRBV27 and TRBJ1-6; 9 bases match TRBD1. The sample consisted of peripheral blood, taken in the first trimester of pregnancy. The CDR3 reads CASSTPDRGYNSPLHF. DNA of the CDR3: TGTGCCAGCAGTACACCGGACAGGGGTTATAATTCACCCCTCCACTTT.